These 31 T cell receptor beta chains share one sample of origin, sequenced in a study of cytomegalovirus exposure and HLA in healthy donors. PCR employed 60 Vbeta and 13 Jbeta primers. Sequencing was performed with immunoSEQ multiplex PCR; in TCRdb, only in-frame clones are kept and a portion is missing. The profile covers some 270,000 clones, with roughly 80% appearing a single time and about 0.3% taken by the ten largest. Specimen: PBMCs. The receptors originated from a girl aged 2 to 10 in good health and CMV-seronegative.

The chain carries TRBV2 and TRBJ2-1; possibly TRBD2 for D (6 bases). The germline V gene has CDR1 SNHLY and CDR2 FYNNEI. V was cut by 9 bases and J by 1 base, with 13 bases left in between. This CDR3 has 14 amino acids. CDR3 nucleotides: TGTGCCAGTCCGGGCGGGAATTCCTACAATGAGCAGTTCTTC. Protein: CASPGGNSYNEQFF.

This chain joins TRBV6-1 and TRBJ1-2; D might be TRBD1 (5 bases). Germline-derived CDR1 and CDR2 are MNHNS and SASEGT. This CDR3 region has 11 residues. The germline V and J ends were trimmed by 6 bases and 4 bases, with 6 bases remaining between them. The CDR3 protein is CASSRVYGYTF. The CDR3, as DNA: TGTGCCAGCAGCAGGGTCTATGGCTACACCTTC.

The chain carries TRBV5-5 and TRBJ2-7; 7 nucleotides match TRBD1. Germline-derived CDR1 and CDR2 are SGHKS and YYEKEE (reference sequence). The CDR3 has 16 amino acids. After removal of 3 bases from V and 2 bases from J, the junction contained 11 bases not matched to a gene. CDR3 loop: CASSCDRDLKPYEQYF. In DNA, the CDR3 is TGTGCCAGCAGCTGCGACAGGGACCTAAAACCCTACGAGCAGTACTTC.

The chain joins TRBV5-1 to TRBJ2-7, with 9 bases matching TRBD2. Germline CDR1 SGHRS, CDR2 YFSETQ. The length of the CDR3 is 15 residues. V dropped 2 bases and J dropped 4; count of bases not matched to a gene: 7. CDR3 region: CASSFIAGVDYEQYF. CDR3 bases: TGCGCCAGCAGCTTTATAGCGGGAGTGGATTACGAGCAGTACTTC.

CDR3 nucleotides: TGCGCCAGCAGCGTGGGACATGTAACCTACGAGCAGTACTTC. It yields the protein CASSVGHVTYEQYF. The chain recombines TRBV5-1 with TRBJ2-7; perhaps TRBD1 as D (6 bases). The V gene's germline CDR1 is SGHRS and CDR2 YFSETQ. The CDR3 sequence is 14 residues long. Trimming left V 4 bases short and J 2 bases short, with 13 bases between.

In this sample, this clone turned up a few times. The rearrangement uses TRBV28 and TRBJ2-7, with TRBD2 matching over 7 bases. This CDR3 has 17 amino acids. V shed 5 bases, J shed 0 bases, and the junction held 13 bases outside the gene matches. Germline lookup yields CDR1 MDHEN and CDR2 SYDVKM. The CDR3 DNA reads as TGTGCCAGCAGTCCCCGGTGGGGGGAGGGACCCTCCTACGAGCAGTACTTC. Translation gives CASSPRWGEGPSYEQYF.

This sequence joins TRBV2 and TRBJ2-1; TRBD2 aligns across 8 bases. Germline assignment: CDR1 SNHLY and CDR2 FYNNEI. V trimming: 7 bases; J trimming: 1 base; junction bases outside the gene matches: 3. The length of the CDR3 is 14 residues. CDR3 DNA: TGTGCCAGCACCCCGGGGGGGTCCTACAATGAGCAGTTCTTC. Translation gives CASTPGGSYNEQFF.

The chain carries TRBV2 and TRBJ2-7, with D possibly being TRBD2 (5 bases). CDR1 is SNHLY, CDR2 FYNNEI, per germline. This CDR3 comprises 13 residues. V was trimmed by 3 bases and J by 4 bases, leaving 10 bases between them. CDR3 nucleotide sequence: TGTGCCAGCAGTGACCTACGGAGGTACGAGCAGTACTTC. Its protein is CASSDLRRYEQYF.

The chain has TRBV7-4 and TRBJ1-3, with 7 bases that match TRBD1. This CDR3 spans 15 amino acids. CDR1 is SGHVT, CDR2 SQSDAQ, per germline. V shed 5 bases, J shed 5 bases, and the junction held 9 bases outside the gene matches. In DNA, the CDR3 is TGTGCCAGCAGCCGCGGACAGGCGCTCCGAAACACCATATATTTT. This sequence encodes CASSRGQALRNTIYF.

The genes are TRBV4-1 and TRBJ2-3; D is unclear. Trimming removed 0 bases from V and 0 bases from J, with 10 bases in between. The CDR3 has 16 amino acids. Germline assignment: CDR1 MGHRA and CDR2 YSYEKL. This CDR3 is CASSQDSRYSTDTQYF. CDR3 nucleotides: TGCGCCAGCAGCCAAGATTCCAGATATAGCACAGATACGCAGTATTTT.

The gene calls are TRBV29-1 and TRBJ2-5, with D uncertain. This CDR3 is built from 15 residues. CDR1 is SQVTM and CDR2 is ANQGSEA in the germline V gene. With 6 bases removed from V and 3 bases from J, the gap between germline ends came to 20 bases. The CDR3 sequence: CSVTAAATVEETQYF. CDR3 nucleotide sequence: TGCAGCGTAACCGCCGCTGCCACGGTGGAAGAGACCCAGTACTTC.

CDR3 amino acids: CASSIIGGFRQPQHF. The CDR3 DNA is TGTGCCAGCAGTATAATAGGGGGTTTTCGTCAGCCCCAGCATTTT. This sequence joins TRBV27 and TRBJ1-5; the D gene is possibly TRBD1 (6 bases). The CDR3 consists of 15 residues. V lost 5 bases to trimming and J lost 6 bases, with 17 bases between them. Looked up from germline, CDR1 is MNHEY and CDR2 is SMNVEV (reference sequence).

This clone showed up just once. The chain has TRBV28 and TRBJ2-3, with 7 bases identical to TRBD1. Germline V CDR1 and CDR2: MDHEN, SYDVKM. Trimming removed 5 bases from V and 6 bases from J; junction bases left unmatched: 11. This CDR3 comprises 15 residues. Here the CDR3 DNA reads TGTGCCAGCAGTAACCGGGACAGACCCCTCGATACGCAGTATTTT. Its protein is CASSNRDRPLDTQYF.

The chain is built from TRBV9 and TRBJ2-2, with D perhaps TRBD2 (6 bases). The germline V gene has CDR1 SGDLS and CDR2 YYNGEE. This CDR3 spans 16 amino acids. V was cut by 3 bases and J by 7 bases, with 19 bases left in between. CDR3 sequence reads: CASSADRGILDGELFF. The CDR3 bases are TGTGCCAGCAGCGCAGATCGGGGGATATTAGACGGGGAGCTGTTTTTT.

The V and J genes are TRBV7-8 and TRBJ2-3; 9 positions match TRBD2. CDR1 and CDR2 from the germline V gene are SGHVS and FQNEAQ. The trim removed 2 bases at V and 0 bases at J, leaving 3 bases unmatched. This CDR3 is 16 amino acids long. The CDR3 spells CASSLWGLASTDTQYF. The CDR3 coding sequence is TGTGCCAGCAGCTTATGGGGACTAGCTAGCACAGATACGCAGTATTTT.

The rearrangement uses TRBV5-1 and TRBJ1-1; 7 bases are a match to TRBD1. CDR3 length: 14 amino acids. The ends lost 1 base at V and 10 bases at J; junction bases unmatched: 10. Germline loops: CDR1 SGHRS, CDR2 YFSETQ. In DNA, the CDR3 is TGCGCCAGCAGCTTGATTTCCGACAGGGTGGGAGCTTTCTTT. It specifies CASSLISDRVGAFF.

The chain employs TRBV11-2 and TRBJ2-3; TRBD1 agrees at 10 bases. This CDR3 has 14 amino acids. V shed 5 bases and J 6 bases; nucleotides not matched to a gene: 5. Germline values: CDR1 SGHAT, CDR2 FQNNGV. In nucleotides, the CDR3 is TGTGCCAGCAGCGGGACAGGGGACGAGGATACGCAGTATTTT. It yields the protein CASSGTGDEDTQYF.

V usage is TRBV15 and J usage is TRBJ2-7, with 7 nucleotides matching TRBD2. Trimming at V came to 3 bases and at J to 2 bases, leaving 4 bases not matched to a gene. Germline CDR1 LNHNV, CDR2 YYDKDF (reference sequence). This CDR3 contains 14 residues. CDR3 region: CATSSERDPYEQYF. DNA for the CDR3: TGTGCCACCAGCAGTGAGCGGGATCCCTACGAGCAGTACTTC.

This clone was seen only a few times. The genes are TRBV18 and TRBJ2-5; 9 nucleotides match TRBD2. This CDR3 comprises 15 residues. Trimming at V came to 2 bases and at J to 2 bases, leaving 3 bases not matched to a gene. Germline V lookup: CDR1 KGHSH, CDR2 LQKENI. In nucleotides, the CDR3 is TGTGCCAGCTCACCAGTTAGCGGGAGTCAAGAGACCCAGTACTTC. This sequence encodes CASSPVSGSQETQYF.

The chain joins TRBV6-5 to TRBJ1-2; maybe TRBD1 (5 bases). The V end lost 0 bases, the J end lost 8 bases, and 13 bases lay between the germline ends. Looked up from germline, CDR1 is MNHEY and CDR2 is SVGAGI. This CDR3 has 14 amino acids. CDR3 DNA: TGTGCCAGCAGTTACTCCTTCCCGGGGGGAGGCTACACCTTC. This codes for CASSYSFPGGGYTF.

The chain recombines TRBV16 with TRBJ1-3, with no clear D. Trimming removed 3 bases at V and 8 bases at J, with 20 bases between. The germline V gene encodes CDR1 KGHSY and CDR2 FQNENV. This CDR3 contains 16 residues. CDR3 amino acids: CASSHFPNEGNYTIYF. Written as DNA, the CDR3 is TGTGCCAGCAGCCACTTCCCCAACGAGGGAAACTACACCATATATTTT.

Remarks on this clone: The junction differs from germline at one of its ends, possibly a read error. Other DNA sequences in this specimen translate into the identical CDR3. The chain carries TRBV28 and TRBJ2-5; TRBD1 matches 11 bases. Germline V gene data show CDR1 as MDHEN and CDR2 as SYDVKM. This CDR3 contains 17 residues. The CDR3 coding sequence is TGTGCTAGCAGTTCGATAAGGGACAGGGGGTACCAAGAGACCCAGTACTTC. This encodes CASSSIRDRGYQETQYF. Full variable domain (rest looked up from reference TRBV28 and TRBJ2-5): DVKVTQSSRYLVKRTGEKVFLECVQDMDHENMFWYRQDPGLGLRLIYFSYDVKMKEKGDIPEGYSVSREKKERFSLILESASTNQTSMYLCASSSIRDRGYQETQYFGPGTRLLVL.

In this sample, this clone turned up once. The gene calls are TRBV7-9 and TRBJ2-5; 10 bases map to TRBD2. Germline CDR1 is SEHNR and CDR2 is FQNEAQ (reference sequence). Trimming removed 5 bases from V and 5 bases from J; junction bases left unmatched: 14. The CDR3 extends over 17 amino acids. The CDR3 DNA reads TGTGCCAGCAGCCATAGTCCACGACTAGCGGGTATTGAGACCCAGTACTTC. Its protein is CASSHSPRLAGIETQYF. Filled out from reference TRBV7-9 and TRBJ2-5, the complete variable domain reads DTGVSQNPRHKITKRGQNVTFRCDPISEHNRLYWYRQTLGQGPEFLTYFQNEAQLEKSRLLSDRFSAERPKGSFSTLEIQRTEQGDSAMYLCASSHSPRLAGIETQYFGPGTRLLVL.

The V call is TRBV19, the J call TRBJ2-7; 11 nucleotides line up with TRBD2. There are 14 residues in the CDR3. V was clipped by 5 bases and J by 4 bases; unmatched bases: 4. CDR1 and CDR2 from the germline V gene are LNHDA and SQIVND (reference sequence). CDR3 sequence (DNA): TGTGCCAGTAGTTATCTAGCGGGAGGTTACGAGCAGTACTTC. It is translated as CASSYLAGGYEQYF. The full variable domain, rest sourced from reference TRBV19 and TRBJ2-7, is DGGITQSPKYLFRKEGQNVTLSCEQNLNHDAMYWYRQDPGQGLRLIYYSQIVNDFQKGDIAEGYSVSREKKESFPLTVTSAQKNPTAFYLCASSYLAGGYEQYFGPGTRLTVT.

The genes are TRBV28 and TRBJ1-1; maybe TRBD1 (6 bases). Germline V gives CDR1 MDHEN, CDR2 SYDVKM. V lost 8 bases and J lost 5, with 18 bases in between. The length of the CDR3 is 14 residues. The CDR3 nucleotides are TGTGCCAGCGGCATAACAGGGTTAAGTACTGAAGCTTTCTTT. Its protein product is CASGITGLSTEAFF.

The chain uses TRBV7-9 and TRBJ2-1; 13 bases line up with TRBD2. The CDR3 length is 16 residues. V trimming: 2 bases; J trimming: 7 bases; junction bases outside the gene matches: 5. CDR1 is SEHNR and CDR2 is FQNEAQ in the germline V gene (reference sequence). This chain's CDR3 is CASSLPGLAGTNEQFF. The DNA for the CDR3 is TGTGCCAGCAGCTTACCGGGACTAGCGGGAACAAATGAGCAGTTCTTC. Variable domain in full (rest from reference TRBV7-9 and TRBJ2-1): DTGVSQNPRHKITKRGQNVTFRCDPISEHNRLYWYRQTLGQGPEFLTYFQNEAQLEKSRLLSDRFSAERPKGSFSTLEIQRTEQGDSAMYLCASSLPGLAGTNEQFFGPGTRLTVL.

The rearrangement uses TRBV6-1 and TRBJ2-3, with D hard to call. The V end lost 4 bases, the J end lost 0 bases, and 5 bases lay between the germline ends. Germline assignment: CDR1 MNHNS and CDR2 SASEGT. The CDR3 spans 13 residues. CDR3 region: CASSARSTDTQYF. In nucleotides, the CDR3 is TGTGCCAGCAGTGCTAGGAGCACAGATACGCAGTATTTT.

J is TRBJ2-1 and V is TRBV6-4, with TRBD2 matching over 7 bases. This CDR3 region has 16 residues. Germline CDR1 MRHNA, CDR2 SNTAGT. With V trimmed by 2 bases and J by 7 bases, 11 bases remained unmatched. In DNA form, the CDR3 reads TGTGCCAGCAGTGACGTCTTAGGGACTACAATAAATGAGCAGTTCTTC. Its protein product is CASSDVLGTTINEQFF.

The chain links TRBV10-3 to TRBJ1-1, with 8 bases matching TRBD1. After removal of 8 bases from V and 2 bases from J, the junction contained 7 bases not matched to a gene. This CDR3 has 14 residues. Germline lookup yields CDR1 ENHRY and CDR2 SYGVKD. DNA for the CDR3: TGTGCCATCTCTTCCGGGACAGGTAACACTGAAGCTTTCTTT. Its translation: CAISSGTGNTEAFF.

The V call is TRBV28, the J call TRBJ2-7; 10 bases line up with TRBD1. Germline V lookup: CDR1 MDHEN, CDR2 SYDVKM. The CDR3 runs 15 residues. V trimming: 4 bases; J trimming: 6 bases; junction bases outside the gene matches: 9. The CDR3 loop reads CASSSAGTGDLEQYF. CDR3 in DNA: TGTGCCAGCAGTTCTGCCGGGACAGGGGACCTCGAGCAGTACTTC. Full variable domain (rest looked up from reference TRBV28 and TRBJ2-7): DVKVTQSSRYLVKRTGEKVFLECVQDMDHENMFWYRQDPGLGLRLIYFSYDVKMKEKGDIPEGYSVSREKKERFSLILESASTNQTSMYLCASSSAGTGDLEQYFGPGTRLTVT.

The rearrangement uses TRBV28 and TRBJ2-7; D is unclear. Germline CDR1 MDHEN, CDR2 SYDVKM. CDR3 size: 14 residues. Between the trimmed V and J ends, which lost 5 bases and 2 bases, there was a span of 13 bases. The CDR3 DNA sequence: TGTGCCAGCAGTCGTCCAGGCCGAACCTACGAGCAGTACTTC. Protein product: CASSRPGRTYEQYF.